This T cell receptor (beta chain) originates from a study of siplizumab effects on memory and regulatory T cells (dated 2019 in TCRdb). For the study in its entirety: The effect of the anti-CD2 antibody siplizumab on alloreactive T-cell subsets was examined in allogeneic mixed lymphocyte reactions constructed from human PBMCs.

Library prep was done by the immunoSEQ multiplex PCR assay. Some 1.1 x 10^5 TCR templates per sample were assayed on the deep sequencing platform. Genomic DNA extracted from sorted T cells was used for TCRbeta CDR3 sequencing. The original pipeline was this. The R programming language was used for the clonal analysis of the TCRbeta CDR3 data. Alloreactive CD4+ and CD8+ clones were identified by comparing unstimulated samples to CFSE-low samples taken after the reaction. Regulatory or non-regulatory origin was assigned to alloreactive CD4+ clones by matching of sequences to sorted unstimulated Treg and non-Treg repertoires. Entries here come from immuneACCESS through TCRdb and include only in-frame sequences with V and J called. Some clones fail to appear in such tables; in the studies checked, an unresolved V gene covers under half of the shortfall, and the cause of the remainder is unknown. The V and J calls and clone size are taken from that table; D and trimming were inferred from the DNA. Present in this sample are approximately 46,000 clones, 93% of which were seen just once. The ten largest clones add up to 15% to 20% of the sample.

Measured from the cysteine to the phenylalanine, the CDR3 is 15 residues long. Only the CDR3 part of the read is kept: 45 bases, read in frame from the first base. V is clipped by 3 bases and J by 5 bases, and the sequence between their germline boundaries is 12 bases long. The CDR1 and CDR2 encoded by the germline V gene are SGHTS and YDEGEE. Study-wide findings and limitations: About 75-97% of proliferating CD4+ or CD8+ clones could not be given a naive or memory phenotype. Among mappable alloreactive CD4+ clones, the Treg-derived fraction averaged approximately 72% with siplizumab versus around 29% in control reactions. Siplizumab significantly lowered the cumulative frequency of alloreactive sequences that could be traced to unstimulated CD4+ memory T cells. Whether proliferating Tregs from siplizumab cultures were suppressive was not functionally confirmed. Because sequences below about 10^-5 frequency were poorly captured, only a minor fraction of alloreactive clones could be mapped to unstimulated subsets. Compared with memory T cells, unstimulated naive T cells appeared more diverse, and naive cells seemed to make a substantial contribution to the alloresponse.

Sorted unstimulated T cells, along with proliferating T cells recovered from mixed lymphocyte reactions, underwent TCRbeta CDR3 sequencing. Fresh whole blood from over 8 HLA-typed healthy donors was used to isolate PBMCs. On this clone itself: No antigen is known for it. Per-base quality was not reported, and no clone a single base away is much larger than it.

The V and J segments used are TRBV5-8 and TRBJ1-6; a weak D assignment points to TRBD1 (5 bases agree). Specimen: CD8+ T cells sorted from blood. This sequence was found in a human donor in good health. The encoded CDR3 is CASSSQDFDNSPLHF. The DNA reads TGTGCCAGCAGCTCACAGGATTTTGATAATTCACCCCTCCACTTT.